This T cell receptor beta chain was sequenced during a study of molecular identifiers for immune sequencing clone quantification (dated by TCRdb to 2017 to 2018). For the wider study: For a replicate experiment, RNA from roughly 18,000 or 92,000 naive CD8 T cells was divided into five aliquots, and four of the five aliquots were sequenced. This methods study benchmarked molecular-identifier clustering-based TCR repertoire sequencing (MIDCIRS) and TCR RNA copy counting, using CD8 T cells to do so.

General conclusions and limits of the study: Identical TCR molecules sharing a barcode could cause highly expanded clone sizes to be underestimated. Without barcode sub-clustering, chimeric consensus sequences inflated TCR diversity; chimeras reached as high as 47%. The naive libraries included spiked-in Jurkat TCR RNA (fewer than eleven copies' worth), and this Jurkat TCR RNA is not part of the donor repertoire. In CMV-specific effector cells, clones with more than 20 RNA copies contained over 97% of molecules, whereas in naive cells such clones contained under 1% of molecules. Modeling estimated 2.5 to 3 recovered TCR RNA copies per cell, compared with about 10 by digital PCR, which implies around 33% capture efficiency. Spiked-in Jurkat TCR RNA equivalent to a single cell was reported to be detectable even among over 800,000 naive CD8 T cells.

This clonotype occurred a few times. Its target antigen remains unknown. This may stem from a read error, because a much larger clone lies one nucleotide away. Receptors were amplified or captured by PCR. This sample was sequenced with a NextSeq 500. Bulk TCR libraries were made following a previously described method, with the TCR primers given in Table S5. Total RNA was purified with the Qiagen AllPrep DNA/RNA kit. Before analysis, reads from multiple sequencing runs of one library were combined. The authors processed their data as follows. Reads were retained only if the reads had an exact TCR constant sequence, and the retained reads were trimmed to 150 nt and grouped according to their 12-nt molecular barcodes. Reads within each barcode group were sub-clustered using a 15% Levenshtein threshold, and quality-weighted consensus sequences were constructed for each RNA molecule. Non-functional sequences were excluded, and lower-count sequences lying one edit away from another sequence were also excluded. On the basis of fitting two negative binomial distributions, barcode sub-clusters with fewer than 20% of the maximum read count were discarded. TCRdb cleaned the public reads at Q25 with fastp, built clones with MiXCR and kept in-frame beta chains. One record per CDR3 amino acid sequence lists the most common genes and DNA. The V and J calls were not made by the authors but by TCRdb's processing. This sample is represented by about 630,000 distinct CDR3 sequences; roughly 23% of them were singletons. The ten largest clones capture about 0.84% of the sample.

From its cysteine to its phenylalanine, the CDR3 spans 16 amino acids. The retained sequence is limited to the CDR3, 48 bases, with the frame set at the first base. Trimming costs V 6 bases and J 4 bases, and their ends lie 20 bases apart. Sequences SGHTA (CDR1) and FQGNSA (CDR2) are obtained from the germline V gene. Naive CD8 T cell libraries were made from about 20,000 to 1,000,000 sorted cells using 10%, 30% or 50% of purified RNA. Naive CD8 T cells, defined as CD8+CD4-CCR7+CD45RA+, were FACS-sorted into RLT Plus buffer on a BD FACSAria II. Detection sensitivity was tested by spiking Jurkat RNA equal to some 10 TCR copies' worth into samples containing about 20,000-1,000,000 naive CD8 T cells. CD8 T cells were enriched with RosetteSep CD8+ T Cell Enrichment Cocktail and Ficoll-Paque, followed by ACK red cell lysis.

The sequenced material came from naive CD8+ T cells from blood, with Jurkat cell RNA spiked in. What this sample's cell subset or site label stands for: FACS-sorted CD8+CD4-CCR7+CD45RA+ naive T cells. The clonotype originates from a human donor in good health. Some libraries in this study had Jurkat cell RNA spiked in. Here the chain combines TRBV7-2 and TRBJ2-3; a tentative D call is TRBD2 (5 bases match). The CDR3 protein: CASSAEPGSPPDTQYF. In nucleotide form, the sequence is TGTGCCAGCAGTGCAGAACCGGGATCCCCCCCAGATACGCAGTATTTT.